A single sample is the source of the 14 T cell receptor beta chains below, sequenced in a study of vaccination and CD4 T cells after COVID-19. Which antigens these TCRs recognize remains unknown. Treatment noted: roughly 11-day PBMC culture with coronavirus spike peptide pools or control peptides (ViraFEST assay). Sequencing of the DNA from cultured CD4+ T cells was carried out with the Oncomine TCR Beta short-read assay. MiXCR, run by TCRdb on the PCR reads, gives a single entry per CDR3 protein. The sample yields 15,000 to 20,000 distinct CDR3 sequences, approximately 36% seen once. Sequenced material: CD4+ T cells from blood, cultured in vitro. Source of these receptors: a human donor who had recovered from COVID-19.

CDR3 in DNA: TGTGCCAGTAGTGCAGACCCTGGAGAGACCCAGTACTTC. Amino acids: CASSADPGETQYF. The V and J genes are TRBV19 and TRBJ2-5; no clear D. Germline V gene lookup returns CDR1 LNHDA and CDR2 SQIVND (reference sequence). CDR3 size: 13 residues. V shed 5 bases and J shed 4 bases, with 11 bases lying between them.

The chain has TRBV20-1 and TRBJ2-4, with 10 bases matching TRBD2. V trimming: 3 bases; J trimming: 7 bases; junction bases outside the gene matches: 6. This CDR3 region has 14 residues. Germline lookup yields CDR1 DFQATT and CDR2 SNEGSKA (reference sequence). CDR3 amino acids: CSARGTSVGNIQYF. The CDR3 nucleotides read TGCAGTGCTAGGGGGACTAGCGTCGGGAACATTCAGTACTTC.

As DNA, the CDR3 is TGTGCCACCACCTCGGGGGGAGATACGCAGTATTTT. Its translation: CATTSGGDTQYF. This chain links TRBV10-3 with TRBJ2-3; 7 bases agree with TRBD2. V lost 10 bases, J lost 5 bases, and 6 bases stayed unmatched. The germline gives CDR1 ENHRY, CDR2 SYGVKD. CDR3 length: 12 residues.

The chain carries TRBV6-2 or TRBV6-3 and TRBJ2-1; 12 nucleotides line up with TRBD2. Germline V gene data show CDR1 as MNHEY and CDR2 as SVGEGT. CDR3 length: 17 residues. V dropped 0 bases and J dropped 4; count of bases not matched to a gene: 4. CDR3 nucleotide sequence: TGTGCCAGCAGTTACTCCCTAGCGGGAGGGGAGTACAATGAGCAGTTCTTC. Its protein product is CASSYSLAGGEYNEQFF.

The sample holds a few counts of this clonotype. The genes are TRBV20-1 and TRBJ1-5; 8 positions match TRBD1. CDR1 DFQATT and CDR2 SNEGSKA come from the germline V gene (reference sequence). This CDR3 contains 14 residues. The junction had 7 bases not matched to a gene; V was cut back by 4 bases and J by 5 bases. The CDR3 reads CSATRQGQYQPQHF. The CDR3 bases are TGCAGTGCTACCAGACAGGGGCAATATCAGCCCCAGCATTTT.

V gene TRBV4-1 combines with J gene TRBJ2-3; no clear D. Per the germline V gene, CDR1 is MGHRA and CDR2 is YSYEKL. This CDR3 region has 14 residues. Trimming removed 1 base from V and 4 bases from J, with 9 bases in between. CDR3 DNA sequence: TGCGCCAGCAGCCAAGCTAGACTTGCAGATACGCAGTATTTT. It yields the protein CASSQARLADTQYF.

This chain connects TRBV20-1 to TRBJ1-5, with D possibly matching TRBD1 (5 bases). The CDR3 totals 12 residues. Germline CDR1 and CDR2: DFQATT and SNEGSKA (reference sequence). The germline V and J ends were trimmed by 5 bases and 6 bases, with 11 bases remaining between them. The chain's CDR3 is CSAGGGGQPQHF. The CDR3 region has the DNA TGCAGTGCTGGCGGGGGGGGTCAGCCCCAGCATTTT.

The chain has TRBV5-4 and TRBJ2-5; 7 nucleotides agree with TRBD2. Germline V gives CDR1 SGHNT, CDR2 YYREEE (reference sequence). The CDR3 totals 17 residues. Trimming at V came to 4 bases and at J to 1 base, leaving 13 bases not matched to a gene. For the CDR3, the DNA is TGTGCCAGCAGCGCAATTGGGGGGGGACGGAGCCAAGAGACCCAGTACTTC. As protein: CASSAIGGGRSQETQYF.

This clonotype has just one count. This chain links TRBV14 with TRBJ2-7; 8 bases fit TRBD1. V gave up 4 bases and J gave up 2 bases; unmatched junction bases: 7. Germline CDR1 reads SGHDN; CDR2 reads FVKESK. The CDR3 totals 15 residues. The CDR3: CASSPRQGRPYEQYF. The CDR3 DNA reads TGTGCCAGCAGCCCTAGACAGGGGCGCCCCTACGAGCAGTACTTC.

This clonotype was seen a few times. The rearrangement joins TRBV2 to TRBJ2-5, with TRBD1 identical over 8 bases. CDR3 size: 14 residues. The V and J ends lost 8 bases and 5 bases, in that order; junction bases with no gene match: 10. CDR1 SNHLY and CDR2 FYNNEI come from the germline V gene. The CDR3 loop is CASHRDRWMETQYF. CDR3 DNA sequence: TGTGCCAGCCACCGGGACAGGTGGATGGAGACCCAGTACTTC.

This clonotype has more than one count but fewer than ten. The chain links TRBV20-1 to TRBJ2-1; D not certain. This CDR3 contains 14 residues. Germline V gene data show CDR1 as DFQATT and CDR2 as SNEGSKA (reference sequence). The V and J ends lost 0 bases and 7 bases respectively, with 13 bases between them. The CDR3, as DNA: TGCAGTGCTAGAGATTGGCGAGGAAGGAATGAGCAGTTCTTC. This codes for CSARDWRGRNEQFF.

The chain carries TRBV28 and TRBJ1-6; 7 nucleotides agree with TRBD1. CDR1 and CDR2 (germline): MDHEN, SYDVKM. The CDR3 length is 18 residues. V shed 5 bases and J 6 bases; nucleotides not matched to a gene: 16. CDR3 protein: CASSRTAYSTGANSPLHF. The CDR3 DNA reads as TGTGCCAGCAGTCGGACAGCGTATTCCACAGGGGCTAATTCACCCCTCCACTTT.

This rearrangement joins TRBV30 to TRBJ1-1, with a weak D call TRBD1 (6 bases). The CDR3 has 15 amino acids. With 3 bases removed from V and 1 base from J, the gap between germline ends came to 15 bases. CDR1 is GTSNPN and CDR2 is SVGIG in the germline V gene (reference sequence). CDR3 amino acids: CAWRTGHGENTEAFF. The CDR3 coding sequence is TGTGCCTGGAGAACAGGGCACGGGGAGAACACTGAAGCTTTCTTT.

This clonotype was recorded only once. In DNA, the CDR3 is TGCGCCAGCAGCCACCGAGGTGTTGGATTGGACAGAATTTCTGGGGCCAACGTCCTGACTTTC. Protein product: CASSHRGVGLDRISGANVLTF. This sequence joins TRBV4-1 and TRBJ2-6; TRBD1 might be the D (6 bases). The CDR3 is made up of 21 amino acids. Trimming left V 3 bases short and J 1 base short, with 25 bases between. Germline V gene data show CDR1 as MGHRA and CDR2 as YSYEKL.